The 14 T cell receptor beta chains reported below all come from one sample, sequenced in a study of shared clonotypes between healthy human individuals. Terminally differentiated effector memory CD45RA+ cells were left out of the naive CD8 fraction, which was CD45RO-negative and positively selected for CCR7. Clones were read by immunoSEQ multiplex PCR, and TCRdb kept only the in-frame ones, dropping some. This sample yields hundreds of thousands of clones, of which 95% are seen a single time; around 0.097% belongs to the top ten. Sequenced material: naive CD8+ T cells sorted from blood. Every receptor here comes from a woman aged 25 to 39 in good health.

CDR3 sequence (DNA): TGTGCCAGCAGTGAATGGGGACTAGCGGACACCGGGGAGCTGTTTTTT. Translated: CASSEWGLADTGELFF. The chain joins TRBV6-1 to TRBJ2-2; 11 bases align to TRBD2. The CDR3 runs to 16 residues. With 2 bases clipped from V and 3 bases from J, the junction kept 2 bases outside the gene matches. Germline assignment: CDR1 MNHNS and CDR2 SASEGT.

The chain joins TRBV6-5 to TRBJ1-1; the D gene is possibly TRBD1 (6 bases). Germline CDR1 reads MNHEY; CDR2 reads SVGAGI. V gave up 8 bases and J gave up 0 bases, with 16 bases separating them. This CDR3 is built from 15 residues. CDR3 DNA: TGTGCCAGCGGTGCGCAGGGGATTATGAACACTGAAGCTTTCTTT. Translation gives CASGAQGIMNTEAFF.

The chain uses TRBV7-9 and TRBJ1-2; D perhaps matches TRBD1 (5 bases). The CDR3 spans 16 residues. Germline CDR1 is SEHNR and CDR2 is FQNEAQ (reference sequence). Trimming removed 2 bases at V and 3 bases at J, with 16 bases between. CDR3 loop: CASSLQEAGSYYGYTF. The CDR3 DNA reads TGTGCCAGCAGCTTACAGGAGGCAGGGTCCTACTATGGCTACACCTTC.

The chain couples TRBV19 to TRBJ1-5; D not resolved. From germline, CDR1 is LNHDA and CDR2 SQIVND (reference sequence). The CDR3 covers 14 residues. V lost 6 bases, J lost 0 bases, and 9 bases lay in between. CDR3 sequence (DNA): TGTGCCAGTAGACACACAGATAGCAATCAGCCCCAGCATTTT. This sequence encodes CASRHTDSNQPQHF.

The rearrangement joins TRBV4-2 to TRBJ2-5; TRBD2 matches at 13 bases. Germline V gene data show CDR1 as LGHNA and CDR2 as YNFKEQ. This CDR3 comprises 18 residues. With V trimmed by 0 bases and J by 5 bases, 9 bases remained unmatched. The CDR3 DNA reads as TGTGCCAGCAGCCAAGAGTCTCCCGTACTAGCGGGAGGGGAGACCCAGTACTTC. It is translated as CASSQESPVLAGGETQYF.

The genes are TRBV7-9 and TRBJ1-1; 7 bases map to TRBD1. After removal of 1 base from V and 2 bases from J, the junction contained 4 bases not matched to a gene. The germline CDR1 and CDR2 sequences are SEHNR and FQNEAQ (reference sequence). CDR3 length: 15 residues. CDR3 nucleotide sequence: TGTGCCAGCAGCTTAGGGGGGGACAGCAACACTGAAGCTTTCTTT. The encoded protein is CASSLGGDSNTEAFF.

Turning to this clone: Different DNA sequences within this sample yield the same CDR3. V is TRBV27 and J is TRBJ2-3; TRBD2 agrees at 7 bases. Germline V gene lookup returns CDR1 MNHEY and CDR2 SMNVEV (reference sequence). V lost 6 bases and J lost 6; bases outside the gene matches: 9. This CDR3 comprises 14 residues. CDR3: CASSPRTSPDTQYF. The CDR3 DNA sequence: TGTGCCAGCAGCCCGAGGACTAGTCCCGATACGCAGTATTTT.

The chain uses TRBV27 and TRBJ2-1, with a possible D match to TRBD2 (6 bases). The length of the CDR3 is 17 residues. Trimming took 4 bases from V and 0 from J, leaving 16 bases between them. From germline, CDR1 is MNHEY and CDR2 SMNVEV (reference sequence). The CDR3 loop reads CASSSRGWQYSYNEQFF. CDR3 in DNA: TGTGCCAGCAGTTCCCGGGGGTGGCAATACTCCTACAATGAGCAGTTCTTC.

The CDR3 is CASSPSDRGSEKLFF. DNA for the CDR3: TGTGCCAGCAGTCCGTCGGACAGGGGGAGTGAAAAACTGTTTTTT. This sequence joins TRBV6-5 and TRBJ1-4, with 10 positions matching TRBD1. The length of the CDR3 is 15 residues. The germline gives CDR1 MNHEY, CDR2 SVGAGI. Unmatched junction bases numbered 7, after V lost 5 bases and J lost 7 bases.

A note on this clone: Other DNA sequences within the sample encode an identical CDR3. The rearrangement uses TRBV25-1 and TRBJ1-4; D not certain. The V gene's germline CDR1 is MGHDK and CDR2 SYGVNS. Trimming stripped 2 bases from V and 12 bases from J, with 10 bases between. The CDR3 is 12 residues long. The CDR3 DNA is TGTGCCAGCAGTGAAGGGAAGGGTGAACTGTTTTTT. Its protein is CASSEGKGELFF.

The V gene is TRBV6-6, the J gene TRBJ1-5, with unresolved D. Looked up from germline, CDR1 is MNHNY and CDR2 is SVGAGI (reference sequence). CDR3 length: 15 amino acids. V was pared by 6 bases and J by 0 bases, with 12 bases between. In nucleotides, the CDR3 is TGTGCCAGCAGCCACTCCCTGGATAGCAATCAGCCCCAGCATTTT. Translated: CASSHSLDSNQPQHF.

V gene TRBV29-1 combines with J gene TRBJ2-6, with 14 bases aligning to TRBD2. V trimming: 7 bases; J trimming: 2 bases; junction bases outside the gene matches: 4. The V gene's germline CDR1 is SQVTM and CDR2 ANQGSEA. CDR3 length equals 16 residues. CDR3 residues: CSAAGLAGAGANVLTF. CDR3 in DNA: TGCAGCGCGGCGGGACTAGCGGGAGCTGGGGCCAACGTCCTGACTTTC.

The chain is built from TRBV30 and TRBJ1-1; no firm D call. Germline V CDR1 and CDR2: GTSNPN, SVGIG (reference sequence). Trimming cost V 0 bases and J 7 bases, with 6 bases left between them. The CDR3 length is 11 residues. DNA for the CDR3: TGTGCCTGGAGTGTAATCGGTGAAGCTTTCTTT. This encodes CAWSVIGEAFF.

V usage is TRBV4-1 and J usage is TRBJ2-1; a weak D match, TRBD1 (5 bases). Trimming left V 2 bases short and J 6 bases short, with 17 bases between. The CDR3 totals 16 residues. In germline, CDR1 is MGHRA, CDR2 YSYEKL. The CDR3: CASSQLPVLRGNEQFF. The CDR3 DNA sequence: TGCGCCAGCAGCCAACTACCTGTCCTTAGGGGCAATGAGCAGTTCTTC.